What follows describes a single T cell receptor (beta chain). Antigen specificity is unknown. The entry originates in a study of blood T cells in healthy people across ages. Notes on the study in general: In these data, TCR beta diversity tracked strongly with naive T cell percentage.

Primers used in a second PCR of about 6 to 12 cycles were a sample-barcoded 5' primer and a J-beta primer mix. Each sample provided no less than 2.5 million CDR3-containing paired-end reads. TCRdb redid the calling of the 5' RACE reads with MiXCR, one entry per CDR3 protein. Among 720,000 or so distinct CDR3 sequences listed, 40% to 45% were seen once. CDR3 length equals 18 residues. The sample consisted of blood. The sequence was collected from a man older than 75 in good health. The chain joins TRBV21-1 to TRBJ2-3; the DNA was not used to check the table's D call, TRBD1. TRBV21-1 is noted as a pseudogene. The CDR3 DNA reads TGTGCCAGCAGCAAAGTTTACAGGGGGCGAAACAGCACAGATACGCAGTATTTT. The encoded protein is CASSKVYRGRNSTDTQYF.